This entry is about one T cell receptor (beta chain). Its antigen is unknown. No base quality values were provided; no much bigger clone lies one nucleotide off. The data were taken from a study of identical twins (dated by TCRdb to the mid-2010s). Concerning the study at large: The study deep-sequenced TCR alpha and beta repertoires from monozygotic twins, unrelated adults of various ages and cord blood to test whether fetal clonotypes persist. Replicate twin experiments were performed at different times using different library preparation protocols to rule out contamination. The investigation overall reported the following: Compared with coincidental sharing between unrelated individuals, out-of-frame TCR alpha sequences shared between twins showed an excess of sequences with low generation probability. Fewer insertions were carried by abundant cord blood beta clonotypes, a similar but weaker trend appeared in young adult naive repertoires, and no such trend appeared in memory repertoires. Invariant T cells such as MAIT and iNKT could partly confound zero-insertion analyses, though diverse VJ usage argued against this for most clonotypes. Because the same donors could not be followed over many years, the conclusions depended on cross-sectional statistical analysis. A weaker excess of twin sharing was found in beta out-of-frame sequences because the signal-to-noise ratio was lowered by fewer shared sequences. Out-of-frame TCR alpha sharing in monozygotic twins was systematically underestimated by recombination models, whereas sharing between unrelated individuals was in agreement with the recombination models.

Library preparation was by 5' RACE. This sample was sequenced with an Illumina HiSeq 2000. A universal primer binding site was introduced by template switching, and a unique molecular identifier was present in the final cDNA, enabling accurate counting of TCR cDNA molecules. First-strand cDNA for TCR alpha and beta chains was synthesized from specific primers in the conserved constant-segment region. Each cDNA library was double barcoded, with a SMART-Mk sample barcode plus Illumina barcodes, to control for contamination. Two successive PCR steps introduced TruSeq adapter sequences along with Illumina sample barcodes. Sequencing of the TCR alpha and beta cDNA libraries was done on the Illumina HiSeq platform using custom primers. In the original analysis: MiGEC processed the raw reads to extract unique molecular identifiers, while MiXCR was used to determine the CDR3 positions. Recombination models were inferred per individual with the repgenHMM and IGoR tools using an EM algorithm. The tcR package in R was used for shared clonotype analysis, with sharing normalized by the product of cloneset sizes. To study raw recombination without the effects of thymic and clonal selection, out-of-frame nonproductive sequences were analyzed. The public sequencing data were trimmed at Q25 with fastp and processed into clonotypes with MiXCR by TCRdb, which kept only in-frame beta chains. Here each entry gathers all rows of one CDR3 protein and keeps the most common genes and DNA. These V and J calls rely on TCRdb rather than the paper's analysis. The sample data list about 530,000 distinct CDR3 sequences, and 20% to 25% of these were observed just once. The top ten constitute approximately 0.52% of the sample.

Only healthy Caucasian donors were included. The twin cohort comprised three pairs of female monozygotic twins, all aged roughly 18 to 30 years. Positive isolation kits from Invitrogen were used to isolate CD4+ and CD8+ T cell populations. V and J are truncated by 1 base and 4 bases respectively, leaving an intervening sequence of 8 bases. The CDR3 holds 14 amino acids from the cysteine to the phenylalanine. The kept DNA is CDR3 alone, 42 bases in frame from the first base. This sample also belongs to another study, concerning yellow fever vaccine responses in identical twins. Looking at the second paper: The T cell response to vaccination in identical twins was reported by the authors to appear partly convergent and partly personalized. Focusing on identical twins, the study followed the T cell clones that responded to the vaccine, and did so with precision.

The V gene is TRBV12-3 or TRBV12-4 and the J gene is TRBJ2-1; the D gene identity is not certain. The sequenced sample consisted of CD4+ T cells sorted from blood. The sequence was collected from a woman under 30 in good health. The nucleotides are TGTGCCAGCAGTTTAGGTCCCGGGTACAATGAGCAGTTCTTC. This encodes CASSLGPGYNEQFF.